The 24 T cell receptor beta chains in this list originate from one sample, sequenced in a study of CD8+ T cells in alopecia areata. Described treatment: oral pan-JAK inhibitor, 5-10 mg twice daily. Following extraction, RNA underwent reverse transcription to cDNA, which served as the sequencing template. The assay was immunoSEQ multiplex PCR, and TCRdb's table has in-frame clones only and misses some. Of over 100,000 clones in the sample, 50% to 75% were seen once. The sequences come from CD8+ T cells sorted from blood, collected at week 24, from a patient treated with tofacitinib. All receptors come from a human donor with alopecia areata.

The CDR3 nucleotides read TGTGCCAGCAGTCTCGGGACAGGGTCTGGTGGCTACACCTTC. It yields the protein CASSLGTGSGGYTF. J is TRBJ1-2 and V is TRBV6-1, with TRBD1 identical over 9 bases. The junction had 8 bases not matched to a gene; V was cut back by 5 bases and J by 7 bases. Germline CDR1 MNHNS, CDR2 SASEGT. The CDR3 spans 14 residues.

The chain carries TRBV10-3 and TRBJ2-1; the D gene could be TRBD1 or TRBD2 (5 bases each). The CDR3 runs to 14 residues. Germline V lookup: CDR1 ENHRY, CDR2 SYGVKD. V lost 7 bases to trimming and J lost 3 bases, with 13 bases between them. The chain's CDR3 is CAIMARGRYNEQFF. For the CDR3, the DNA is TGTGCCATCATGGCCCGGGGCCGCTACAATGAGCAGTTCTTC.

V usage is TRBV6-6 and J usage is TRBJ1-2; 8 bases align to TRBD1. V gave up 6 bases and J gave up 6 bases; unmatched junction bases: 3. CDR3 length equals 12 residues. CDR1 is MNHNY and CDR2 is SVGAGI in the germline V gene (reference sequence). The CDR3: CASRLDRDGYTF. The CDR3 nucleotides are TGTGCCAGCAGACTGGACAGGGATGGCTACACCTTC.

The chain combines TRBV7-2 with TRBJ2-6; TRBD2 is a possible D gene (5 bases). V lost 0 bases and J lost 2, with 14 bases in between. Per the germline V gene, CDR1 is SGHTA and CDR2 is FQGNSA. The CDR3 is made up of 18 amino acids. CDR3 region: CASSLATLGVAGANVLTF. CDR3 coding DNA: TGTGCCAGCAGCTTAGCCACACTAGGTGTTGCTGGGGCCAACGTCCTGACTTTC. The variable domain in full, completed from reference TRBV7-2 and TRBJ2-6, reads GAGVSQSPSNKVTEKGKDVELRCDPISGHTALYWYRQSLGQGLEFLIYFQGNSAPDKSGLPSDRFSAERTGGSVSTLTIQRTQQEDSAVYLCASSLATLGVAGANVLTFGAGSRLTVL.

This clone was picked up a small number of times. This rearrangement joins TRBV5-4 to TRBJ2-1; 7 positions agree with TRBD1. Per the germline V gene, CDR1 is SGHNT and CDR2 is YYREEE (reference sequence). The CDR3 consists of 18 residues. The junction had 16 bases not matched to a gene; V was cut back by 0 bases and J by 7 bases. The DNA for the CDR3 is TGTGCCAGCAGCTTGGGTGGGGGAGACAGGGATCGAGATAATGAGCAGTTCTTC. The encoded protein is CASSLGGGDRDRDNEQFF.

This rearrangement joins TRBV12-5 to TRBJ2-5; TRBD1 matches 7 bases. J was trimmed by 3 bases and V by 6 bases; bases with no gene match: 4. The CDR3 is 13 amino acids. The germline V gene encodes CDR1 LGHNT and CDR2 FRNRAP. Here the CDR3 DNA reads TGTGCTAGTGGGTTCGGACAGGAAGAGACCCAGTACTTC. This codes for CASGFGQEETQYF.

The CDR3 sequence is CASSLYPEVNTGELFF. As DNA, the CDR3 is TGTGCCAGCAGCCTCTACCCGGAAGTGAACACCGGGGAGCTGTTTTTT. The chain joins TRBV11-2 to TRBJ2-2; D not resolved. CDR3 length equals 16 residues. Trimming left V 5 bases short and J 1 base short, with 14 bases between. The germline gives CDR1 SGHAT, CDR2 FQNNGV.

This chain connects TRBV10-3 to TRBJ2-7, with 9 nucleotides matching TRBD2. Per germline, CDR1 ENHRY and CDR2 SYGVKD. Trimming cost V 3 bases and J 3 bases; bases outside gene matches: 6. The CDR3 runs 15 residues. The CDR3 here is CAISDGATSGYEQYF. CDR3 DNA sequence: TGTGCCATCAGTGATGGGGCGACTAGCGGCTACGAGCAGTACTTC.

In its sample, this clone was seen once. The chain carries TRBV30 and TRBJ1-4; weak D call: TRBD1 (5 bases). Looked up from germline, CDR1 is GTSNPN and CDR2 is SVGIG (reference sequence). The CDR3 sequence is 14 residues long. V was cut by 4 bases and J by 4 bases, with 13 bases left in between. CDR3 region: CAWTTGSGNEKLFF. In DNA, the CDR3 is TGTGCCTGGACCACAGGATCGGGTAATGAAAAACTGTTTTTT.

V usage is TRBV7-2 and J usage is TRBJ1-1, with D maybe TRBD1 (5 bases). Trimming shortened V by 4 bases and J by 5 bases, and 11 bases separated the two germline ends. This CDR3 has 13 residues. CDR1 and CDR2 from the germline V gene are SGHTA and FQGNSA. The CDR3 region is CASSSLGVTEAFF. In nucleotides, the CDR3 is TGTGCCAGCAGCTCCCTGGGGGTGACTGAAGCTTTCTTT. Together with reference TRBV7-2 and TRBJ1-1, the CDR3 gives the full variable domain: GAGVSQSPSNKVTEKGKDVELRCDPISGHTALYWYRQSLGQGLEFLIYFQGNSAPDKSGLPSDRFSAERTGGSVSTLTIQRTQQEDSAVYLCASSSLGVTEAFFGQGTRLTVV.

The chain combines TRBV30 with TRBJ2-7; 7 bases are a match to TRBD1. Germline V gene sequence: CDR1 GTSNPN, CDR2 SVGIG (reference sequence). V lost 0 bases to trimming and J lost 5 bases; unmatched junction nucleotides: 4. The CDR3 has 13 residues. CDR3 region: CAWSVDRADEQYF. CDR3 DNA: TGTGCCTGGAGTGTTGACAGGGCGGACGAGCAGTACTTC.

The chain carries TRBV2 and TRBJ2-1, with D possibly being TRBD1 or TRBD2 (5 bases each). The CDR3 is made up of 16 amino acids. Trimming removed 4 bases at V and 6 bases at J, with 19 bases between. Germline values: CDR1 SNHLY, CDR2 FYNNEI. The CDR3 loop is CASSGGRGHLVNEQFF. In DNA form, the CDR3 reads TGTGCCAGCAGTGGTGGTCGGGGCCATCTGGTCAATGAGCAGTTCTTC.

The chain combines TRBV11-1 with TRBJ1-1, with unresolved D. This CDR3 has 12 amino acids. Germline assignment: CDR1 SGHAT and CDR2 FQDESV (reference sequence). V was clipped by 1 base and J by 4 bases, with 4 bases between them. The CDR3 coding sequence is TGTGCCAGCAGCTTAGGTCTCACTGAAGCTTTCTTT. Amino acid sequence: CASSLGLTEAFF.

This clone was observed a few times. This chain joins TRBV4-2 and TRBJ2-2; possibly TRBD1 for D (6 bases). Germline V gene lookup returns CDR1 LGHNA and CDR2 YNFKEQ. This CDR3 has 14 residues. Trimming left V 5 bases short and J 3 bases short, with 10 bases between. DNA for the CDR3: TGTGCCAGCAGCGTCCGACAGGACACCGGGGAGCTGTTTTTT. Amino acids: CASSVRQDTGELFF.

V and J are TRBV27 and TRBJ1-2, with 12 nucleotides matching TRBD1. The CDR3 spans 16 residues. CDR1 is MNHEY, CDR2 SMNVEV, per germline (reference sequence). With 5 bases clipped from V and 8 bases from J, the junction kept 12 bases outside the gene matches. The CDR3 nucleotides are TGTGCCAGCAGTCCCGGGACAGGGGGCTTAGGGGTAGGCTACACCTTC. Translated: CASSPGTGGLGVGYTF.

The J gene is TRBJ2-5, the V gene TRBV6-5; D remains ambiguous. This CDR3 is 14 amino acids long. Germline CDR1 MNHEY, CDR2 SVGAGI. V was cut by 4 bases and J by 0 bases, with 9 bases left in between. CDR3 amino acids: CASSSTLYQETQYF. CDR3 nucleotide sequence: TGTGCCAGCAGTTCGACTTTGTACCAAGAGACCCAGTACTTC.

The V and J genes are TRBV6-6 and TRBJ2-7, with TRBD1 matching 11 bases. The V gene's germline CDR1 is MNHNY and CDR2 SVGAGI (reference sequence). With 4 bases clipped from V and 5 bases from J, the junction kept 1 base outside the gene matches. The CDR3 is 13 amino acids. The CDR3 region is CASSWDRGDEQYF. CDR3 in DNA: TGTGCCAGCAGTTGGGACAGGGGGGACGAGCAGTACTTC.

This sequence joins TRBV19 and TRBJ1-2; no reliable D call. The CDR3 spans 13 residues. Trimming left V 3 bases short and J 6 bases short, with 11 bases between. Germline V gene sequence: CDR1 LNHDA, CDR2 SQIVND (reference sequence). Here the CDR3 DNA reads TGTGCCAGTAGTATGTTAGGGCAGGATGGCTACACCTTC. As protein: CASSMLGQDGYTF.

The chain carries TRBV7-3 and TRBJ2-5; 8 nucleotides agree with TRBD1. The junction had 5 bases not matched to a gene; V was cut back by 4 bases and J by 4 bases. Germline CDR1 SGHTA, CDR2 FQGTGA. There are 14 residues in the CDR3. CDR3 protein: CASSSIGQGETQYF. In DNA form, the CDR3 reads TGTGCCAGCAGCTCAATCGGACAGGGAGAGACCCAGTACTTC.

V gene TRBV25-1 combines with J gene TRBJ2-1; D is possibly TRBD2 (5 bases). The CDR3 runs to 12 residues. Germline V CDR1 and CDR2: MGHDK, SYGVNS. Trimming pared 4 bases from V and 9 bases from J, leaving 10 bases between. CDR3 loop: CASSVGGGEQFF. DNA of the CDR3: TGTGCCAGCAGTGTCGGAGGAGGTGAGCAGTTCTTC.

CDR3 region: CASISGTGAYEQYF. DNA for the CDR3: TGTGCCAGCATCTCCGGGACAGGGGCCTACGAGCAGTACTTC. The genes are TRBV6-6 and TRBJ2-7; 10 bases are a match to TRBD1. This CDR3 has 14 residues. Trimming cost V 7 bases and J 2 bases; bases outside gene matches: 5. Germline V gives CDR1 MNHNY, CDR2 SVGAGI (reference sequence).

This rearrangement joins TRBV30 to TRBJ2-5; 11 nucleotides align to TRBD2. CDR3 length equals 13 residues. V shed 5 bases and J 7 bases; nucleotides not matched to a gene: 6. Germline CDR1 and CDR2: GTSNPN and SVGIG (reference sequence). The CDR3 sequence is CAWGHSGGATQYF. DNA for the CDR3: TGTGCCTGGGGGCATAGCGGGGGGGCGACCCAGTACTTC. Using reference TRBV30 and TRBJ2-5 for the parts outside the CDR3, the full variable domain is SQTIHQWPATLVQPVGSPLSLECTVEGTSNPNLYWYRQAAGRGLQLLFYSVGIGQISSEVPQNLSASRPQDRQFILSSKKLLLSDSGFYLCAWGHSGGATQYFGPGTRLLVL.

This clone was seen a single time. The V and J genes are TRBV13 and TRBJ2-7, with D tentatively TRBD1 or TRBD2 (5 bases each). CDR1 and CDR2 from the germline V gene are PRHDT and FYEKMQ (reference sequence). The CDR3 loop spans 14 amino acids. With 5 bases removed from V and 2 bases from J, the gap between germline ends came to 13 bases. The CDR3 region is CASSGRDRPYEQYF. In DNA form, the CDR3 reads TGTGCCAGCAGCGGACGGGACCGACCCTACGAGCAGTACTTC.

This chain joins TRBV30 and TRBJ1-1; TRBD1 might be the D (5 bases). The CDR3 length is 12 residues. V lost 5 bases and J lost 0, with 7 bases in between. CDR1 GTSNPN and CDR2 SVGIG come from the germline V gene (reference sequence). CDR3 amino acids: CAWAGLNTEAFF. The CDR3 nucleotides read TGTGCCTGGGCAGGGTTGAACACTGAAGCTTTCTTT.